This TCR beta chain emerged from a study of OX40 agonist ivuxolimab in advanced cancers. The CDR3 contains 16 residues. Germline CDR1 reads KGHSH; CDR2 reads LQKENI. Between the trimmed V and J ends, which lost 0 bases and 4 bases, there was a span of 15 bases. Produced via immunoSEQ multiplex PCR; TCRdb's table is partial and in-frame only. The data show around 75,000 clones, with around 90% seen just once and approximately 9.1% held by the top ten. The chain is built from TRBV18 and TRBJ1-1, with D unresolved. The sequence was collected from an adult with an advanced solid tumor such as melanoma, head and neck, liver or kidney cancer. The sample consisted of CD4+ or CD8+ T cells sorted from blood, taken in a trial of the OX40 agonist ivuxolimab. The CDR3 spells CASSPPGSSKGTEAFF. The CDR3 DNA reads as TGTGCCAGCTCACCACCAGGCTCGTCCAAGGGCACTGAAGCTTTCTTT. The complete variable domain, with remaining parts taken from reference TRBV18 and TRBJ1-1, reads NAGVMQNPRHLVRRRGQEARLRCSPMKGHSHVYWYRQLPEEGLKFMVYLQKENIIDESGMPKERFSAEFPKEGPSILRIQQVVRGDSAAYFCASSPPGSSKGTEAFFGQGTRLTVV.